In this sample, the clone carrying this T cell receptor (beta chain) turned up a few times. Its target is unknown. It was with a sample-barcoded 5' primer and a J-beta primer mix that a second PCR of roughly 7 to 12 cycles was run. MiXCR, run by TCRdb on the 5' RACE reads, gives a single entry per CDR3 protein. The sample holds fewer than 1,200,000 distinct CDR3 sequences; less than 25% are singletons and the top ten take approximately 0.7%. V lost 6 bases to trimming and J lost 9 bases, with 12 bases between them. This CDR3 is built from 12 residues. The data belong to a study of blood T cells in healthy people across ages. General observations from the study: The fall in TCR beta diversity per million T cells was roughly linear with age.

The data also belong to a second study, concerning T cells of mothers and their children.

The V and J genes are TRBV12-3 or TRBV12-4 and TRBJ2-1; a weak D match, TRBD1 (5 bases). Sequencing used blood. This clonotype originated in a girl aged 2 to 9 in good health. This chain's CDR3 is CASRSQGSEQFF. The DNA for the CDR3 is TGTGCCAGCAGGTCTCAGGGTTCTGAGCAGTTCTTC.